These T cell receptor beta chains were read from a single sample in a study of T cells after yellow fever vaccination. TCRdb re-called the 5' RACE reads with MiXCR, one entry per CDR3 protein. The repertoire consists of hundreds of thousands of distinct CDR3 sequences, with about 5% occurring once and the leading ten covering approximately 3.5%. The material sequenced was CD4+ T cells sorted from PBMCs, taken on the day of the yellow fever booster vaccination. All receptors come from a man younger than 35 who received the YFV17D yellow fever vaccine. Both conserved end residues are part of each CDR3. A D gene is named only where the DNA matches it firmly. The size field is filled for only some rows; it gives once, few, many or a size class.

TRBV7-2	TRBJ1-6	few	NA	TGTGCCAGCAGACCCACCAGTGGAAATTCACCCCTCCACTTT	CASRPTSGNSPLHF
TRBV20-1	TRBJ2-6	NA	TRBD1	TGCAGTGCTAGAGAGCCCCAGGGGGCGGGGGCCAACGTCCTGACTTTC	CSAREPQGAGANVLTF
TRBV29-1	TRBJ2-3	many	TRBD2	TGCAGCGCAGAAGGCGGGGGTGCAGATACGCAGTATTTT	CSAEGGGADTQYF
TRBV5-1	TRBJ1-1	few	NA	TGCGCCAGCAGCTTGGGTGACGCCAACGAAGCTTTCTTT	CASSLGDANEAFF
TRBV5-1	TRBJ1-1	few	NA	TGCGCCAGCAGCTCAGGGAGCACTGAAGCTTTCTTT	CASSSGSTEAFF
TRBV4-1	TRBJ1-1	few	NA	TGCGCCAGCAGCTATCAGGGTATGACTGAAGCTTTCTTT	CASSYQGMTEAFF
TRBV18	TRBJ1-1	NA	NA	TGTGCCAGCTCACGATTGGGACGGGGAGTGACTGAAGCTTTCTTT	CASSRLGRGVTEAFF
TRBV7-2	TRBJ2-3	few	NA	TGTGCCAGCAGCTTAAGGGGGGACCCAGATACGCAGTATTTT	CASSLRGDPDTQYF
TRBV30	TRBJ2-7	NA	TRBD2	TGTGCCTGGAGGCGGCTAAAACTAGCGGGGGGCCTTAGCTCCTACGAGCAGTACTTC	CAWRRLKLAGGLSSYEQYF
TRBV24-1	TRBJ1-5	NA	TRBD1	TGTGCCACCCGGGGTGGCGGGACAGGCAATCAGCCCCAGCATTTT	CATRGGGTGNQPQHF
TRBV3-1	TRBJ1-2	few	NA	TGTGCCAGCAGCCGAGCCGTTATGGGACCGGAAGGCTACACCTTC	CASSRAVMGPEGYTF
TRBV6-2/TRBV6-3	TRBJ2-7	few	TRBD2	TGTGCCAGCACCTCCGGGACTACCTCCTGGCAGCAGTACTTC	CASTSGTTSWQQYF
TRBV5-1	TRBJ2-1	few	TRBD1	TGCGCCAGCAGCCACCCGACAGGGCGGATCAATGAGCAGTTCTTC	CASSHPTGRINEQFF
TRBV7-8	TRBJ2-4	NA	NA	TGTGCCAGCAGCTTAGCAGGCCTAGTTGGCATTCAGTACTTC	CASSLAGLVGIQYF